These 13 T cell receptor beta chains share one sample of origin, sequenced in a study of T cells in Graves' hyperthyroidism and ophthalmopathy. Amplified TCR beta CDR3 regions came from RNA transcripts. First-round RT-PCR targeting the TCR CDR3 was performed with the HTBI primer set. From the multiplex PCR reads, TCRdb called clonotypes with MiXCR, one entry per CDR3 protein. The table lists about 350,000 distinct CDR3 sequences, approximately 14% of them singletons. The sample taken for sequencing was blood. The receptor source for this set is a woman in her thirties with Graves' hyperthyroidism.

The chain links TRBV4-3 to TRBJ2-3; D is possibly TRBD1 or TRBD2 (6 bases each). V gave up 1 base and J gave up 0 bases, with 14 bases separating them. Germline assignment: CDR1 LGHNA and CDR2 YSLEER. This CDR3 contains 17 residues. CDR3 in DNA: TGCGCCAGCAGCCAAGGAAGGGGGGCCTCTAGCACAGATACGCAGTATTTT. Its translation is CASSQGRGASSTDTQYF.

This clonotype occurred many times. CDR3 nucleotides: TGTGCCAGCAGTTCCGATTCCGGGACTAGCGGGGGGAATGAGCAGTTCTTC. Translated: CASSSDSGTSGGNEQFF. The genes are TRBV28 and TRBJ2-1; 15 positions match TRBD2. Germline V gene lookup returns CDR1 MDHEN and CDR2 SYDVKM. This CDR3 has 17 residues. J lost 7 bases, V lost 4 bases, and 8 bases had no gene match.

This clonotype has ten or more counts. CDR3 sequence: CASSLSGRYEQYF. The CDR3 nucleotides are TGTGCCAGCAGCCTGAGCGGCCGCTACGAGCAGTACTTC. The chain uses TRBV28 and TRBJ2-7; TRBD2 is a possible D gene (5 bases). V dropped 6 bases and J dropped 3 bases, with 12 bases sitting between them. This CDR3 has 13 amino acids. Germline V gives CDR1 MDHEN, CDR2 SYDVKM.

This clonotype was counted ten times or more. The chain combines TRBV20-1 with TRBJ2-5; TRBD2 agrees at 10 bases. The CDR3 has 15 amino acids. V lost 2 bases and J lost 0; bases outside the gene matches: 3. Germline CDR1 and CDR2: DFQATT and SNEGSKA (reference sequence). This CDR3 reads CSARLAGANQETQYF. In nucleotides, the CDR3 is TGCAGTGCTAGACTAGCGGGAGCAAACCAAGAGACCCAGTACTTC.

This clonotype was found a few times. DNA of the CDR3: TGCAGTGCTAGAGATGTTTCCTACGAGCAGTACTTC. It yields the protein CSARDVSYEQYF. The genes are TRBV20-1 and TRBJ2-7; D gene uncertain. V was pared by 0 bases and J by 1 base, with 4 bases between. The CDR3 is 12 residues long. Germline CDR1 DFQATT, CDR2 SNEGSKA (reference sequence).

A few counts support this clonotype. Mismatch with germline at one junction end may stem from a read error. This sequence joins TRBV7-9 and TRBJ2-2; TRBD1 might be the D (6 bases). From germline, CDR1 is SEHNR and CDR2 FQNEAQ (reference sequence). The CDR3 spans 15 residues. CDR3 protein: CASSSTGINTRELFF. The CDR3 DNA reads as TGTGCCAGCAGCTCGACAGGAATAAACACCAGGGAGCTGTTTTTT. The variable domain in full, completed from reference TRBV7-9 and TRBJ2-2, reads DTGVSQNPRHKITKRGQNVTFRCDPISEHNRLYWYRQTLGQGPEFLTYFQNEAQLEKSRLLSDRFSAERPKGSFSTLEIQRTEQGDSAMYLCASSSTGINTRELFFGEGSRLTVL.

Comments on this clonotype: A much larger clone differs from this one at a single base, so this may be a read error. The chain has TRBV28 and TRBJ1-3; tentative D call: TRBD1 (6 bases). Per germline, CDR1 MDHEN and CDR2 SYDVKM. The CDR3 totals 14 residues. The CDR3 is CASRRQVSGDTIYF. CDR3 sequence (DNA): TGTGCCAGCAGAAGACAGGTCTCTGGAGACACCATATATTTT.

This clonotype turned up a few times. The V call is TRBV6-4, the J call TRBJ2-1; no definite D call. This CDR3 region has 16 residues. V lost 3 bases and J 0 bases, leaving 12 bases between the germline ends. Looked up from germline, CDR1 is MRHNA and CDR2 is SNTAGT. CDR3 nucleotide sequence: TGTGCCAGCAGTGATCTACCGGATTCCTCCTACAATGAGCAGTTCTTC. Its translation: CASSDLPDSSYNEQFF.

The chain carries TRBV11-3 and TRBJ2-1, with D perhaps matching TRBD1 (6 bases). The CDR3 consists of 17 residues. Looked up from germline, CDR1 is SGHNT and CDR2 is YENEEA. The germline V and J ends were trimmed by 5 bases and 4 bases, with 21 bases remaining between them. The CDR3 loop reads CASSPTTVGGKYNEQFF. Written as DNA, the CDR3 is TGTGCCAGCAGCCCGACTACGGTAGGGGGAAAATACAATGAGCAGTTCTTC.

The genes are TRBV10-3 and TRBJ1-2; 8 bases map to TRBD1. CDR1 is ENHRY, CDR2 SYGVKD, per germline. This CDR3 spans 13 amino acids. Trimming removed 8 bases from V and 4 bases from J; junction bases left unmatched: 6. The CDR3 spells CAIQDGQGYGYTF. The CDR3 DNA reads TGTGCCATCCAAGACGGACAGGGCTATGGCTACACCTTC.

This clonotype was seen ten or more times. The V gene is TRBV6-1, the J gene TRBJ1-1; D is undetermined. This CDR3 is 11 amino acids long. Germline CDR1 and CDR2: MNHNS and SASEGT. Trimming shortened V by 4 bases and J by 10 bases, and 10 bases separated the two germline ends. The CDR3 DNA is TGTGCCAGCAGTGGTTCTCTTCGAGCTTTCTTT. This codes for CASSGSLRAFF.

V and J are TRBV28 and TRBJ2-1, with 10 bases matching TRBD2. CDR3 length: 18 amino acids. From germline, CDR1 is MDHEN and CDR2 SYDVKM. Trimming cost V 6 bases and J 4 bases; bases outside gene matches: 15. The CDR3 loop is CASSNTSGRGYHYNEQFF. Here the CDR3 DNA reads TGTGCCAGCAGCAATACCAGCGGGAGGGGATACCATTACAATGAGCAGTTCTTC.

Many counts were recorded for this clonotype. The CDR3 spells CATSDRLAGGTDTQYF. CDR3 in DNA: TGTGCCACCAGTGACCGACTAGCGGGAGGCACAGATACGCAGTATTTT. The rearrangement uses TRBV24-1 and TRBJ2-3, with 12 bases lining up with TRBD2. Germline V lookup: CDR1 KGHDR, CDR2 SFDVKD. V shed 4 bases and J 1 base; nucleotides not matched to a gene: 2. CDR3 length: 16 residues.